This note documents a single T cell receptor beta chain sequence. This sample was taken from a study of blood T cell repertoires in COVID-19. Study summary: Italy, Spain and the United States were the sources of the convalescent and acute COVID-19 samples.

The germline V gene has CDR1 MGHRA and CDR2 YSYEKL. The CDR3 covers 16 residues. The V segment lost 1 base and the J segment 3 bases; nucleotides outside the gene matches: 7. The authors' processing: The authors estimated nucleated cell counts from reference gene primer amplification. The data were produced by immunoSEQ multiplex PCR, yet TCRdb's version contains in-frame clones alone and is incomplete. V and J calls and clone size come straight from that table; D and trimming were deduced from the DNA. The sample lists tens of thousands of clones, 75% to 90% seen once, with roughly an eighth in the top ten.

The TCR was taken from a human donor with acute or convalescent COVID-19. The donor label of this sample is uncertain. V usage is TRBV4-1 and J usage is TRBJ1-1; 8 positions agree with TRBD1. Sample: peripheral blood. CDR3 nucleotides: TGCGCCAGCAGCCAAGCCGCAGGGGGCATGGACACTGAAGCTTTCTTT. Amino acid sequence: CASSQAAGGMDTEAFF.